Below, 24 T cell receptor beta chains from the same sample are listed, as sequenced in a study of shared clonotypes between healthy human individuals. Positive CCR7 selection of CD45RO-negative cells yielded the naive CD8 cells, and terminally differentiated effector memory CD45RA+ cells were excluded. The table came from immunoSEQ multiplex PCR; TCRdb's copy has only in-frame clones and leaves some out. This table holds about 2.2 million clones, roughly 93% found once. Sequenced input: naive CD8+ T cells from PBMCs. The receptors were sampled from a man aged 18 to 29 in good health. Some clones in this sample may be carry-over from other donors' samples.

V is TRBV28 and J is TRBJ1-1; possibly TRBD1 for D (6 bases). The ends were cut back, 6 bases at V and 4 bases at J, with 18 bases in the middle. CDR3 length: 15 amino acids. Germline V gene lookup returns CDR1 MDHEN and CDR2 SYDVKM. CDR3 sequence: CASSSGEGATTEAFF. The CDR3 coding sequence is TGTGCCAGCAGCTCAGGGGAAGGGGCGACCACTGAAGCTTTCTTT.

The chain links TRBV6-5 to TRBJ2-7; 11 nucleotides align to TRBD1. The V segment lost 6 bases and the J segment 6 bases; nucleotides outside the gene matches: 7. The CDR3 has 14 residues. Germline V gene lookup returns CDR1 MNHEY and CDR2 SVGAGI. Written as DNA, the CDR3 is TGTGCCAGCAGCACCGGGACAGGGGGTTCCGAGCAGTACTTC. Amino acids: CASSTGTGGSEQYF.

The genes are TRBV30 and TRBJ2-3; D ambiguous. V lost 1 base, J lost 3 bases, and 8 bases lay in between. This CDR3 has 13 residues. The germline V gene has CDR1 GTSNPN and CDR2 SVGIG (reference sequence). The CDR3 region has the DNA TGTGCCTGGAGTGGGGATTTAACAGATACGCAGTATTTT. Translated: CAWSGDLTDTQYF.

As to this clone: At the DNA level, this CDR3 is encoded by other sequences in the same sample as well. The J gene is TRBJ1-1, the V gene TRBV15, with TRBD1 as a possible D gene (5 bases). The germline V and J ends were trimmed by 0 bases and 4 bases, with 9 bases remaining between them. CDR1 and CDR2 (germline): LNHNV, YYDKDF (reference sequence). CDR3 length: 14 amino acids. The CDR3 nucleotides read TGTGCCACCAGCAGAGATAGGAGGGGCACTGAAGCTTTCTTT. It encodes CATSRDRRGTEAFF.

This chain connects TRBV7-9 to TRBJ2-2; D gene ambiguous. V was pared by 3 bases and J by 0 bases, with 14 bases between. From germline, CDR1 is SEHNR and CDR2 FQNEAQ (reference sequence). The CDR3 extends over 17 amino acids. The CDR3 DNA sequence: TGTGCCAGCAGCTTGCCACGGACGGCCGCGAACACCGGGGAGCTGTTTTTT. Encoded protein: CASSLPRTAANTGELFF. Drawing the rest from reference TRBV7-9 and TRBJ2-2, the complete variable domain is DTGVSQNPRHKITKRGQNVTFRCDPISEHNRLYWYRQTLGQGPEFLTYFQNEAQLEKSRLLSDRFSAERPKGSFSTLEIQRTEQGDSAMYLCASSLPRTAANTGELFFGEGSRLTVL.

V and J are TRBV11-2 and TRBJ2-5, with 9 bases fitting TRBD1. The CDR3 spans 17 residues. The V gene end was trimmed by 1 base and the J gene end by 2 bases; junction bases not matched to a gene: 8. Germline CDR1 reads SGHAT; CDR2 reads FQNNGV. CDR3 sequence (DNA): TGTGCCAGCAGCTTAGCCGACGGGACAGGGACTCAAGAGACCCAGTACTTC. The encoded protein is CASSLADGTGTQETQYF.

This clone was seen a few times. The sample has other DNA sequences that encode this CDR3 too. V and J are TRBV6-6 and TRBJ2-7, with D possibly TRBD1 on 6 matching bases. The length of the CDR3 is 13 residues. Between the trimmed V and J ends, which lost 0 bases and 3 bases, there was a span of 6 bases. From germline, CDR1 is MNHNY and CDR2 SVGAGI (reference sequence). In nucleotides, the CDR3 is TGTGCCAGCAGTTACTCGGACAGCTACGAGCAGTACTTC. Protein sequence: CASSYSDSYEQYF.

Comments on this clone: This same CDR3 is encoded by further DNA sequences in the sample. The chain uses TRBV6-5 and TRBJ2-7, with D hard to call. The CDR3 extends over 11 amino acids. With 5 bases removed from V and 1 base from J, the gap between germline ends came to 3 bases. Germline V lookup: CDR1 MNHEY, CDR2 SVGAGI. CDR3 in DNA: TGTGCCAGCAGTACTTCCTACGAGCAGTACTTC. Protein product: CASSTSYEQYF.

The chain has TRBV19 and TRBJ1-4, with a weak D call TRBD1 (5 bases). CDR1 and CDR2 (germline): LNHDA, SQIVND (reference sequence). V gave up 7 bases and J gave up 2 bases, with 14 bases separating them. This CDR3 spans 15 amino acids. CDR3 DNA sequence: TGTGCCAGTACCCCGATTGGGGGGACTAATGAAAAACTGTTTTTT. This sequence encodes CASTPIGGTNEKLFF.

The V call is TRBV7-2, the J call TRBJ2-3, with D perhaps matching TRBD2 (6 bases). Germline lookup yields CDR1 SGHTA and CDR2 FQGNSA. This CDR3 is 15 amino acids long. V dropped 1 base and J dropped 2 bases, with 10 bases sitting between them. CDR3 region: CASSLVAGTTDTQYF. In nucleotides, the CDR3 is TGTGCCAGCAGCTTAGTGGCGGGGACCACAGATACGCAGTATTTT.

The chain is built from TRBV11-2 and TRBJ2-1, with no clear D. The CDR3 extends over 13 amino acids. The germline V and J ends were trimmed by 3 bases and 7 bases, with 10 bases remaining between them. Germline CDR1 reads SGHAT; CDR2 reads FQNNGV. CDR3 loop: CASSFGEVNEQFF. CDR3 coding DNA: TGTGCCAGCAGCTTTGGTGAAGTGAATGAGCAGTTCTTC.

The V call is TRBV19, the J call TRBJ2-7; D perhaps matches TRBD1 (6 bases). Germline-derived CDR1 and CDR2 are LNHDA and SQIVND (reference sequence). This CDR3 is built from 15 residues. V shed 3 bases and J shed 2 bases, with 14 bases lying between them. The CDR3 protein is CASSILGQGPYEQYF. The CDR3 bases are TGTGCCAGTAGTATTCTCGGGCAGGGGCCCTACGAGCAGTACTTC.

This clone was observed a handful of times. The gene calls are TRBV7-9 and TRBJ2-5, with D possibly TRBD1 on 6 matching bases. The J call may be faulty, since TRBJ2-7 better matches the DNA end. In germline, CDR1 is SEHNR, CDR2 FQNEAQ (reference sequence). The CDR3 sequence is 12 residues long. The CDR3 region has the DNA TGTGCCAGCAGCTCCGGACAGTACGAGCAGTACTTC. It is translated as CASSSGQYEQYF.

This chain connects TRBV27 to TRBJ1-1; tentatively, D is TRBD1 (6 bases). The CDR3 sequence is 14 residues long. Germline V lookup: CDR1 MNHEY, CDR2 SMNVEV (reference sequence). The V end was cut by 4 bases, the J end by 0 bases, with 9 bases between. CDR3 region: CASSYGGMNTEAFF. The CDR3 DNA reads TGTGCCAGCAGTTATGGGGGCATGAACACTGAAGCTTTCTTT.

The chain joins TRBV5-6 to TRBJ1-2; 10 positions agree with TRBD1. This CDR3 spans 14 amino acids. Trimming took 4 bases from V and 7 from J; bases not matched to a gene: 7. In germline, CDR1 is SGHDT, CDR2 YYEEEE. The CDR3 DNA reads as TGTGCCAGCAGCCAAGGACAGGGGGGAATTGGCTACACCTTC. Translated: CASSQGQGGIGYTF.

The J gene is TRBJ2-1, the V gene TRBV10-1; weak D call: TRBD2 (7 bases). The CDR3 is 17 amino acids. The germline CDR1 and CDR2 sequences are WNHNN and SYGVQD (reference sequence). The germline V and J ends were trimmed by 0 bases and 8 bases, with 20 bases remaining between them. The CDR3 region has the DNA TGCGCCAGCAGTGAGTCCATAGGGAGGGGGGAATACGATGAGCAGTTCTTC. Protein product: CASSESIGRGEYDEQFF.

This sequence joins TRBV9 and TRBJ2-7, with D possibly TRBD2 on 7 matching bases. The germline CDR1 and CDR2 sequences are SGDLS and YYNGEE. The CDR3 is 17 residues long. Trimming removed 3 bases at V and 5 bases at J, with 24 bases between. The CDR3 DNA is TGTGCCAGCAGCGCCAACCCTACTAGCCCGGGGGGCAACGAGCAGTACTTC. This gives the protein CASSANPTSPGGNEQYF.

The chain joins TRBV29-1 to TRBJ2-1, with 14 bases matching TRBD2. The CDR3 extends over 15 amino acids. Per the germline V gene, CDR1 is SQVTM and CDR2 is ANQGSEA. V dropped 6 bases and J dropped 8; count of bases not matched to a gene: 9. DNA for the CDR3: TGCAGCGTAAGACGGACTAGCGGGAGGCAGGATGAGCAGTTCTTC. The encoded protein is CSVRRTSGRQDEQFF.

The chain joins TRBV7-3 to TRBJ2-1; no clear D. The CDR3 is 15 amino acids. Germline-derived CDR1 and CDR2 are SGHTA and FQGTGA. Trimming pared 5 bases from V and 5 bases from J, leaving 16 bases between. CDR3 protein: CASSPLGGVDNEQFF. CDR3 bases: TGTGCCAGCAGCCCCTTGGGTGGGGTTGACAATGAGCAGTTCTTC.

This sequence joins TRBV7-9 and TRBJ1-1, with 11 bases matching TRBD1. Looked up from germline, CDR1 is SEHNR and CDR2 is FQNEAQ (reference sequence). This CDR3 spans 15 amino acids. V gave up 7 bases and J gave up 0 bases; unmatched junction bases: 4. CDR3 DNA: TGTGCCAGCACCCGGACAGGGGGCTTGAACACTGAAGCTTTCTTT. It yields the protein CASTRTGGLNTEAFF.

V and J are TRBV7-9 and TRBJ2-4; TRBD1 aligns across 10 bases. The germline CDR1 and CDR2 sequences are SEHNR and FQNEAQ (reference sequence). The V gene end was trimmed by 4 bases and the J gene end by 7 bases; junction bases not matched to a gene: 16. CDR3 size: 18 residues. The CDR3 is CASSSPRTGGILLNIQYF. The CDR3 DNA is TGTGCCAGCAGCTCTCCCCGGACAGGGGGGATCCTTTTGAACATTCAGTACTTC.

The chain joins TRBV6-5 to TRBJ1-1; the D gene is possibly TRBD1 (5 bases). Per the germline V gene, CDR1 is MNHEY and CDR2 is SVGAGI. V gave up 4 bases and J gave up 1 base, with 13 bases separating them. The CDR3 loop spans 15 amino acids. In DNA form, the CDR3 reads TGTGCCAGCAGTTCGGGACGCCTAAAGAACACTGAAGCTTTCTTT. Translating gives CASSSGRLKNTEAFF.

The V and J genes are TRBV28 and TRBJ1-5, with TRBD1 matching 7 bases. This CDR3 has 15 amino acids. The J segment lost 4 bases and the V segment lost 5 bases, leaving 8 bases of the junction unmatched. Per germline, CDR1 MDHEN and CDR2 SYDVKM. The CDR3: CASSRGQVENQPQHF. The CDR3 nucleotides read TGTGCCAGCAGTCGCGGACAGGTGGAAAATCAGCCCCAGCATTTT.

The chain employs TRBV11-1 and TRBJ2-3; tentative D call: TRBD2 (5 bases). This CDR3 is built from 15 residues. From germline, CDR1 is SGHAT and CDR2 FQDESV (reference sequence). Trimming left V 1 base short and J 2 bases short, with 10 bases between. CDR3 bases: TGTGCCAGCAGCTTAGAGGGAGCAATCACAGATACGCAGTATTTT. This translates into CASSLEGAITDTQYF.